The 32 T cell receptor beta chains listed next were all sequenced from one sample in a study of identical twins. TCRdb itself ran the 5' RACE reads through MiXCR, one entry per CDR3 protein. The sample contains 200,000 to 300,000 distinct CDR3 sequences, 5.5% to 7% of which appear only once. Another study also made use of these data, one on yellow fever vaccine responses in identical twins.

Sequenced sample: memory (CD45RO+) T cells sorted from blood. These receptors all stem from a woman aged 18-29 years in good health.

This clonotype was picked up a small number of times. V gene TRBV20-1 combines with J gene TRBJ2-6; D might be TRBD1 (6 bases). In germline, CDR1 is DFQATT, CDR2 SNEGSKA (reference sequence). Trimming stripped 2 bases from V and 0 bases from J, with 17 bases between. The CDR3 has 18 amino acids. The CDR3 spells CSARSRQDPPSGANVLTF. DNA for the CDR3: TGCAGTGCTAGATCTCGACAGGACCCCCCCTCTGGGGCCAACGTCCTGACTTTC.

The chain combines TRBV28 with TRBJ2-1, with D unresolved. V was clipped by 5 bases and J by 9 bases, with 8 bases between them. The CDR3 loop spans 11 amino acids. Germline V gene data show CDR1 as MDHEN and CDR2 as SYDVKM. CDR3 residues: CASSTGFEQFF. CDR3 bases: TGTGCCAGCAGTACGGGCTTTGAGCAGTTCTTC. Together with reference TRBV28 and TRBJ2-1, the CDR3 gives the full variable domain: DVKVTQSSRYLVKRTGEKVFLECVQDMDHENMFWYRQDPGLGLRLIYFSYDVKMKEKGDIPEGYSVSREKKERFSLILESASTNQTSMYLCASSTGFEQFFGPGTRLTVL.

Here the CDR3 reads CSASAPLAASYNEQFF. CDR3 DNA sequence: TGCAGTGCTAGTGCCCCCCTAGCGGCTTCCTACAATGAGCAGTTCTTC. The V call is TRBV20-1, the J call TRBJ2-1; 7 bases map to TRBD2. The germline V gene encodes CDR1 DFQATT and CDR2 SNEGSKA (reference sequence). CDR3 length: 16 amino acids. V lost 3 bases to trimming and J lost 1 base; unmatched junction nucleotides: 9.

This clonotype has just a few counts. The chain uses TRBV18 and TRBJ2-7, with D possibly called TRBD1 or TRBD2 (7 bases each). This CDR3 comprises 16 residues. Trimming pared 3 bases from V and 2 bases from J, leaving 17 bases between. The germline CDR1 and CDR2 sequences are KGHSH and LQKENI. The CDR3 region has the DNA TGTGCCAGCTCACCGGGGGGGTCACAGGGGACCTACGAGCAGTACTTC. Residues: CASSPGGSQGTYEQYF. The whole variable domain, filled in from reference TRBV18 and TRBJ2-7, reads NAGVMQNPRHLVRRRGQEARLRCSPMKGHSHVYWYRQLPEEGLKFMVYLQKENIIDESGMPKERFSAEFPKEGPSILRIQQVVRGDSAAYFCASSPGGSQGTYEQYFGPGTRLTVT.

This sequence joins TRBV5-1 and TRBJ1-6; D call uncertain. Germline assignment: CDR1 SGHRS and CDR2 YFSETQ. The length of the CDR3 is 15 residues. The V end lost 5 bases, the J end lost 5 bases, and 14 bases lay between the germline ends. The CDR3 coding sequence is TGCGCCAGCAGTTTGACTGGAGATCATAATTCACCCCTCCACTTT. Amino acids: CASSLTGDHNSPLHF.

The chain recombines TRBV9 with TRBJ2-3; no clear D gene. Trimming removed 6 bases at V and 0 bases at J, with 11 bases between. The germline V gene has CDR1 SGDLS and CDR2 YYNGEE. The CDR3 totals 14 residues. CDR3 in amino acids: CASNIARSTDTQYF. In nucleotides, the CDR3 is TGTGCCAGCAATATAGCCAGAAGCACAGATACGCAGTATTTT.

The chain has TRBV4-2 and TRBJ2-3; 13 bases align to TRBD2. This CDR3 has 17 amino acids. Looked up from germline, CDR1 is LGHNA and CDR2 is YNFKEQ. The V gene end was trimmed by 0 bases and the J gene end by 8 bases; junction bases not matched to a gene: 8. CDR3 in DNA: TGTGCCAGCAGCCAAGATACTAGCGGGGGGGTCCCAGGTACGCAGTATTTT. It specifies CASSQDTSGGVPGTQYF.

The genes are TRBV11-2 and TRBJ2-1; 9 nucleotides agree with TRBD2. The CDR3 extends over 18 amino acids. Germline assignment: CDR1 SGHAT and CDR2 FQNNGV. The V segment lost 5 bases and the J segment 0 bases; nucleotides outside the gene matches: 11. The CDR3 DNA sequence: TGTGCCAGCAGCCCGGGACTAGCCGGACTCAGCTCCTACAATGAGCAGTTCTTC. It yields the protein CASSPGLAGLSSYNEQFF.

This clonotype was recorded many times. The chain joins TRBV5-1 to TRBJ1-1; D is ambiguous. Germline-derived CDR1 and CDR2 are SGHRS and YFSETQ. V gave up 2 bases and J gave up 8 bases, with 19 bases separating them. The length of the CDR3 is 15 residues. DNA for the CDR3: TGCGCCAGCAGCTTACCTCCCTCTACTGGAGGGGAAGCTTTCTTT. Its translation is CASSLPPSTGGEAFF.

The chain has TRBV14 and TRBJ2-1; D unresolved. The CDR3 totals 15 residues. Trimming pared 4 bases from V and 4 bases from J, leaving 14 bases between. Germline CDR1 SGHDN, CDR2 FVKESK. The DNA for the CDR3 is TGTGCCAGCAGCCCCCAATATGGCCGATACAATGAGCAGTTCTTC. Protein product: CASSPQYGRYNEQFF.

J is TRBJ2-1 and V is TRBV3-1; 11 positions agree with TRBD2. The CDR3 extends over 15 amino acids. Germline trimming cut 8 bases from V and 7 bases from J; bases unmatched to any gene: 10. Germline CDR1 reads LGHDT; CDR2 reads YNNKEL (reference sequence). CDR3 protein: CASAWTGTSGNEQFF. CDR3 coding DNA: TGTGCCAGCGCTTGGACCGGGACTAGCGGAAATGAGCAGTTCTTC.

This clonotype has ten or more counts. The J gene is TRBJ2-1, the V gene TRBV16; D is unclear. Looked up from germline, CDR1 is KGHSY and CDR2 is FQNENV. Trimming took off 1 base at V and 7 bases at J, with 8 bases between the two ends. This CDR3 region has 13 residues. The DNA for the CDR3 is TGTGCCAGCAGCCAATTTAGTGGGAATGAGCAGTTCTTC. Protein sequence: CASSQFSGNEQFF.

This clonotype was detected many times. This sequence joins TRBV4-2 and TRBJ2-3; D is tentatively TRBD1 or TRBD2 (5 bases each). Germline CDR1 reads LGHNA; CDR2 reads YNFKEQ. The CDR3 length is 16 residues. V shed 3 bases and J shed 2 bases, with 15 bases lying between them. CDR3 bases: TGTGCCAGCAGCCACCGAGGGCCAGGGTACACAGATACGCAGTATTTT. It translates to CASSHRGPGYTDTQYF.

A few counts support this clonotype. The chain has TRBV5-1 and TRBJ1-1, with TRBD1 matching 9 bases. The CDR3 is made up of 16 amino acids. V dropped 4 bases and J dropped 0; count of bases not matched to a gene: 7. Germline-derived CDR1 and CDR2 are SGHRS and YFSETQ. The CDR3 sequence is CASSPTGTGMNTEAFF. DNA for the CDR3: TGCGCCAGCAGCCCTACCGGGACAGGGATGAACACTGAAGCTTTCTTT.

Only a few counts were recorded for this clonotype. CDR3 bases: TGCGCCAGCAGCCAGACTGTCGGTGTGGTTTATGAGCAGTTCTTC. It yields the protein CASSQTVGVVYEQFF. V is TRBV4-1 and J is TRBJ2-1; D unclear. With 3 bases removed from V and 8 bases from J, the gap between germline ends came to 17 bases. CDR3 length equals 15 residues. Germline CDR1 reads MGHRA; CDR2 reads YSYEKL.

CDR3 nucleotide sequence: TGCGCCAGCAGCTTGACAGAGAGCTCCTATAATTCACCCCTCCACTTT. Translation: CASSLTESSYNSPLHF. The chain is built from TRBV5-1 and TRBJ1-6; the D is unclear. V was trimmed by 1 base and J by 0 bases, leaving 8 bases between them. Germline V lookup: CDR1 SGHRS, CDR2 YFSETQ. This CDR3 is 16 amino acids long. Looking up the rest from reference TRBV5-1 and TRBJ1-6 gives the full variable domain: KAGVTQTPRYLIKTRGQQVTLSCSPISGHRSVSWYQQTPGQGLQFLFEYFSETQRNKGNFPGRFSGRQFSNSRSEMNVSTLELGDSALYLCASSLTESSYNSPLHFGNGTRLTVT.

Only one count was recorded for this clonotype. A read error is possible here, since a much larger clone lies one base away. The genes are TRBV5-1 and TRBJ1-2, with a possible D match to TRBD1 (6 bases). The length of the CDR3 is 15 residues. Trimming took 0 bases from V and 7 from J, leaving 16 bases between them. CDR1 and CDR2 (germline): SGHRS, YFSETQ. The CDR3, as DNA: TGCGCCAGCAGCTTGGATAACAGGGATGGTGGTGGCTACACCTTC. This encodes CASSLDNRDGGGYTF.

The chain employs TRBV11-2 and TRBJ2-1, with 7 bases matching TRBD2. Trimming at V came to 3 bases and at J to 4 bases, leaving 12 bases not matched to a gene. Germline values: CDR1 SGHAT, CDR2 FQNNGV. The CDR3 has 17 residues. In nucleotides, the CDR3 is TGTGCCAGCAGCTTTAAAGGCCCGGGGGGAGTTTACAATGAGCAGTTCTTC. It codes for CASSFKGPGGVYNEQFF.

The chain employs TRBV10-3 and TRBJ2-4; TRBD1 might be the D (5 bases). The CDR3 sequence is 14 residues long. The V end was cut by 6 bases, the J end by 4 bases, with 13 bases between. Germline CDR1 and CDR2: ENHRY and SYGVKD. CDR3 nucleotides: TGTGCCATCAGCCCCGGTCAGGGTAAAAACATTCAGTACTTC. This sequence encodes CAISPGQGKNIQYF.

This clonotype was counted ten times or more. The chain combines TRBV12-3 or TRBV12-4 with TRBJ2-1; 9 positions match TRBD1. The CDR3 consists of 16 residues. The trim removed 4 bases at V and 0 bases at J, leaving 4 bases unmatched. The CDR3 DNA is TGTGCCAGCAGTTGGGGACAGGGAAGCTCCTACAATGAGCAGTTCTTC. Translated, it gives CASSWGQGSSYNEQFF.

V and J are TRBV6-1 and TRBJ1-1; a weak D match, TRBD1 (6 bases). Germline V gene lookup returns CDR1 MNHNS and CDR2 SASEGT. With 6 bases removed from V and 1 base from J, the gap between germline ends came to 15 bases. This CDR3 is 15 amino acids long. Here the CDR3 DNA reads TGTGCCAGCAGCCTTAGTCCGGGACAGAACACTGAAGCTTTCTTT. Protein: CASSLSPGQNTEAFF.

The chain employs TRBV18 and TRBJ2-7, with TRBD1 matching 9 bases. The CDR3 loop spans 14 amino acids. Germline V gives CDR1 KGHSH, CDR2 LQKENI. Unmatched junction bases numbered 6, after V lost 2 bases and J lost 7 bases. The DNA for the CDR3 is TGTGCCAGCTCACCATCGGGACAGGGCGTGGAGCAGTACTTC. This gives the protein CASSPSGQGVEQYF.

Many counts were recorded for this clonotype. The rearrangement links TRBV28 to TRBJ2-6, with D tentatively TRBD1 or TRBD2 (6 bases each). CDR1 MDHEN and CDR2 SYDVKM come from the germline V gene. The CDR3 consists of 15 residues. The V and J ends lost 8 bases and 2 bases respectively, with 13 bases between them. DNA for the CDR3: TGTGCCAGCGAAGGGGGAGGAACTGGGGCCAACGTCCTGACTTTC. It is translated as CASEGGGTGANVLTF.

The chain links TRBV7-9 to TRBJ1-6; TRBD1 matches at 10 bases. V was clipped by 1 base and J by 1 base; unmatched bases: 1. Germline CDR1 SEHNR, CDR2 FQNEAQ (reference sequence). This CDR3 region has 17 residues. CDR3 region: CASSLGTGGSYNSPLHF. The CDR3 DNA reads TGTGCCAGCAGCTTAGGGACAGGGGGATCCTATAATTCACCCCTCCACTTT.

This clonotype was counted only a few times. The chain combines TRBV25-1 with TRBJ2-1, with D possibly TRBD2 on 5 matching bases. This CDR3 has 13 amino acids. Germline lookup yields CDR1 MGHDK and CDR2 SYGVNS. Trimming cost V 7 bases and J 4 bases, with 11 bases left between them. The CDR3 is CASTSGIYNEQFF. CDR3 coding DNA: TGTGCCAGCACGTCGGGGATTTACAATGAGCAGTTCTTC.

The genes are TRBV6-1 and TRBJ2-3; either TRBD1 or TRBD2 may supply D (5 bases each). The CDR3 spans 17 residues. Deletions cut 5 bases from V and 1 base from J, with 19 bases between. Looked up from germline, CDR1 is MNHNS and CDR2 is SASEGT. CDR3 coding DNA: TGTGCCAGCAGTATCCGGGAAATTAGGGGTGGCACAGATACGCAGTATTTT. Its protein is CASSIREIRGGTDTQYF.

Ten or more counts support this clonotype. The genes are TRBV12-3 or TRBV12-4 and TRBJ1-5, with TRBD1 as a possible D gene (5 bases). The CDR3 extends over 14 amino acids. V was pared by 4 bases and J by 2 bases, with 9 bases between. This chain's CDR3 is CASSWGVGNQPQHF. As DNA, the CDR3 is TGTGCCAGCAGTTGGGGGGTGGGCAATCAGCCCCAGCATTTT.

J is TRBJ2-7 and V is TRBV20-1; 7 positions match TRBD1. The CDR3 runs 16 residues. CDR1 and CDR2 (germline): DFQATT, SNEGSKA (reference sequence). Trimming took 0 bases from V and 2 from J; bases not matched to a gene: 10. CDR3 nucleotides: TGCAGTGCTAGAGATATGGCAGGGGGTAAGACCTACGAGCAGTACGTC. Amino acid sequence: CSARDMAGGKTYEQYV.

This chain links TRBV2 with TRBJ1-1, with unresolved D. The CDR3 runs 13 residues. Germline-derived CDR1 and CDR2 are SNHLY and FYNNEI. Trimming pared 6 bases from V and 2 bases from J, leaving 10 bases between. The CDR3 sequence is CASRGFVNTEAFF. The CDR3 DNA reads TGTGCCAGCAGGGGATTCGTAAACACTGAAGCTTTCTTT.

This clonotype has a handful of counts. CDR3 sequence reads: CASSTPGQGANEQFF. As DNA, the CDR3 is TGTGCCAGCAGCACACCGGGACAGGGGGCAAATGAGCAGTTCTTC. This rearrangement joins TRBV13 to TRBJ2-1; 12 bases map to TRBD1. In germline, CDR1 is PRHDT, CDR2 FYEKMQ (reference sequence). The CDR3 has 15 residues. After removal of 5 bases from V and 7 bases from J, the junction contained 6 bases not matched to a gene.

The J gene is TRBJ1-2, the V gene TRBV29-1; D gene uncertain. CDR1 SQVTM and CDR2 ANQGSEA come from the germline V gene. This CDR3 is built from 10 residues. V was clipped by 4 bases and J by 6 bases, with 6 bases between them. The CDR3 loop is CSVVLDGYTF. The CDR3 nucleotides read TGCAGCGTTGTGCTGGATGGCTACACCTTC.

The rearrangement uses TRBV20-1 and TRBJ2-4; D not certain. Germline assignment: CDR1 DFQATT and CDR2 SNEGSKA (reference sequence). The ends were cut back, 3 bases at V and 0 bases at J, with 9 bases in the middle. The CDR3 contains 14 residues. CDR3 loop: CSARADTAKNIQYF. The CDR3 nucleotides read TGCAGTGCTAGGGCAGACACAGCCAAAAACATTCAGTACTTC.